The clone carrying this T cell receptor (beta chain) was counted many times. Individual cDNA molecules each received unique molecular identifiers attached to them. TCRdb reprocessed the 5' RACE reads with MiXCR, giving one entry per CDR3 protein. This table has around 67,000 distinct CDR3 sequences, under 15% appearing once. This specimen belongs to a study of early T cells in non-severe SARS-CoV-2 infection. For the study at large: Sequencing of unsorted whole blood was done on bulk RNA, leaving chains unpaired.

This TCR came from an adult who was a healthcare worker with PCR-confirmed SARS-CoV-2 infection or an uninfected control (not recorded which). The specimen sequenced was whole blood.

The CDR3 region has the DNA TGTGCCACCAGCGAAAGTCCAGCTAACTATGGCTACACCTTC. Amino acid sequence: CATSESPANYGYTF. J is TRBJ1-2 and V is TRBV15; D remains unclear. In germline, CDR1 is LNHNV, CDR2 YYDKDF (reference sequence). V lost 5 bases to trimming and J lost 0 bases, with 10 bases between them. The CDR3 is 14 residues long.